This passage covers 30 T cell receptor beta chains from one sample sequenced in a study of vaccination and CD4 T cells after COVID-19. Their recognized antigens are unknown. Noted treatment: roughly ten-day PBMC culture with coronavirus spike peptide pools or control peptides (ViraFEST assay). Scientists ran DNA taken from cultured CD4+ T cells through the Oncomine TCR Beta short-read assay for sequencing. TCRdb ran MiXCR on the PCR reads and lists one entry per CDR3 protein. The sample has tens of thousands of distinct CDR3 sequences, roughly 43% seen once. The material was CD4+ T cells from blood, cultured in vitro, obtained after SARS-CoV-2 vaccination. The source of these receptors is a human donor who had recovered from COVID-19.

The chain couples TRBV15 to TRBJ2-7; no reliable D call. The germline V and J ends were trimmed by 0 bases and 3 bases, with 9 bases remaining between them. The germline V gene encodes CDR1 LNHNV and CDR2 YYDKDF (reference sequence). The CDR3 has 14 amino acids. The CDR3 DNA sequence: TGTGCCACCAGCAGAGAGGCGAGCGACTACGAGCAGTACTTC. It translates to CATSREASDYEQYF.

V gene TRBV7-9 combines with J gene TRBJ1-1; tentatively, D is TRBD1 (5 bases). The CDR3 extends over 15 amino acids. From germline, CDR1 is SEHNR and CDR2 FQNEAQ (reference sequence). V dropped 4 bases and J dropped 5 bases, with 17 bases sitting between them. Here the CDR3 reads CASSSTTAGRTEAFF. CDR3 nucleotide sequence: TGTGCCAGCAGCTCAACCACGGCAGGGAGGACTGAAGCTTTCTTT.

The CDR3 reads CASSEFSGAPETQYF. The CDR3 DNA sequence: TGTGCCAGCAGTGAATTTAGCGGGGCTCCAGAGACCCAGTACTTC. The chain combines TRBV2 with TRBJ2-5, with 8 bases fitting TRBD2. After removal of 2 bases from V and 4 bases from J, the junction contained 6 bases not matched to a gene. Germline V lookup: CDR1 SNHLY, CDR2 FYNNEI. This CDR3 has 15 residues.

This clonotype was detected a few times. The chain joins TRBV9 to TRBJ1-1; no firm D call. CDR1 and CDR2 (germline): SGDLS, YYNGEE. V lost 2 bases to trimming and J lost 1 base, with 6 bases between them. The CDR3 covers 13 residues. DNA for the CDR3: TGTGCCAGCAGCGTGGCAGCGAACACTGAAGCTTTCTTT. Its translation: CASSVAANTEAFF.

The J gene is TRBJ1-2, the V gene TRBV6-1; D gene unclear. V shed 3 bases and J shed 3 bases, with 11 bases lying between them. CDR1 and CDR2 (germline): MNHNS, SASEGT. CDR3 length: 14 amino acids. This CDR3 is CASSDRREDYGYTF. The CDR3 DNA reads as TGTGCCAGCAGTGACCGCAGAGAGGACTATGGCTACACCTTC.

The chain has TRBV7-2 and TRBJ2-7; D is possibly TRBD2 (7 bases). CDR3 size: 16 residues. Germline values: CDR1 SGHTA, CDR2 FQGNSA. Trimming stripped 0 bases from V and 2 bases from J, with 14 bases between. CDR3 sequence reads: CASSLAGGGATYEQYF. DNA for the CDR3: TGTGCCAGCAGCTTAGCGGGCGGGGGCGCCACCTACGAGCAGTACTTC.

As DNA, the CDR3 is TGCGCCAGCAGTGAGATGCACTATGGCTACACCTTC. Its protein is CASSEMHYGYTF. V usage is TRBV10-2 and J usage is TRBJ1-2; no reliable D call. The germline gives CDR1 WSHSY, CDR2 SAAADI. The V end lost 2 bases, the J end lost 3 bases, and 4 bases lay between the germline ends. CDR3 length: 12 residues.

This chain uses TRBV20-1 with TRBJ2-7; 11 nucleotides match TRBD2. J lost 5 bases, V lost 1 base, and 10 bases had no gene match. This CDR3 has 16 residues. Germline CDR1 and CDR2: DFQATT and SNEGSKA (reference sequence). As DNA, the CDR3 is TGCAGTGCTAGAGGCGTAGCGGGAGGGTCCAGCCACGAGCAGTACTTC. Translating gives CSARGVAGGSSHEQYF.

V gene TRBV5-6 combines with J gene TRBJ1-5; the D gene is possibly TRBD1 (5 bases). The germline V gene encodes CDR1 SGHDT and CDR2 YYEEEE. V was shortened by 2 bases and J by 6 bases, with 6 bases between the two germline ends. The CDR3 sequence is 12 residues long. The CDR3 reads CASSFGGQPQHF. CDR3 coding DNA: TGTGCCAGCAGCTTCGGGGGTCAGCCCCAGCATTTT.

The genes are TRBV28 and TRBJ1-2; 7 bases match TRBD1. V shed 5 bases and J 0 bases; nucleotides not matched to a gene: 9. The CDR3 runs to 16 residues. The V gene's germline CDR1 is MDHEN and CDR2 SYDVKM. CDR3 in DNA: TGTGCCAGCAGTATATCCAACAGGGGACCTAACTATGGCTACACCTTC. Residues: CASSISNRGPNYGYTF.

This chain links TRBV5-6 with TRBJ1-2, with D unresolved. The ends were cut back, 2 bases at V and 7 bases at J, with 12 bases in the middle. Germline loops: CDR1 SGHDT, CDR2 YYEEEE. This CDR3 comprises 13 residues. The CDR3 DNA sequence: TGTGCCAGCAGCTTTGAAAGGGAGGGTGGCTACACCTTC. Protein sequence: CASSFEREGGYTF.

The rearrangement uses TRBV6-5 and TRBJ1-4, with D unclear. In germline, CDR1 is MNHEY, CDR2 SVGAGI. The CDR3 contains 13 residues. Trimming pared 2 bases from V and 8 bases from J, leaving 9 bases between. The CDR3 spells CASSYVPDEKLFF. The CDR3 region has the DNA TGTGCCAGCAGTTACGTGCCAGACGAAAAACTGTTTTTT.

This rearrangement joins TRBV27 to TRBJ1-1; TRBD1 aligns across 12 bases. V was clipped by 2 bases and J by 3 bases; unmatched bases: 7. Germline V gives CDR1 MNHEY, CDR2 SMNVEV (reference sequence). The CDR3 consists of 17 residues. CDR3 loop: CASSLAGQGARDTEAFF. CDR3 nucleotide sequence: TGTGCCAGCAGTTTAGCGGGACAGGGGGCGAGGGACACTGAAGCTTTCTTT.

This chain joins TRBV20-1 and TRBJ2-7; D is possibly TRBD2 (6 bases). Germline assignment: CDR1 DFQATT and CDR2 SNEGSKA (reference sequence). The CDR3 has 14 residues. The ends were cut back, 6 bases at V and 2 bases at J, with 17 bases in the middle. CDR3 nucleotide sequence: TGCAGTGCAAGCGGGCGCGTTCGAGCCTACGAGCAGTACTTC. This sequence encodes CSASGRVRAYEQYF.

J is TRBJ2-5 and V is TRBV4-2; 11 bases match TRBD2. The CDR3 covers 17 residues. V was clipped by 1 base and J by 5 bases; unmatched bases: 9. Germline loops: CDR1 LGHNA, CDR2 YNFKEQ. CDR3 in amino acids: CASSQGAGLAATETQYF. The CDR3 coding sequence is TGTGCCAGCAGCCAAGGGGCGGGACTAGCGGCCACGGAGACCCAGTACTTC.

This clonotype has a handful of counts. The chain combines TRBV28 with TRBJ2-5; TRBD2 is a possible D gene (6 bases). The CDR3 runs 18 residues. V was cut by 2 bases and J by 5 bases, with 24 bases left in between. Germline values: CDR1 MDHEN, CDR2 SYDVKM. The CDR3 DNA reads TGTGCCAGCAGTTTAGCGGGGACTTTGGGGGTGGGGGTGGAGACCCAGTACTTC. It yields the protein CASSLAGTLGVGVETQYF.

This clonotype has more than one count but fewer than ten. The rearrangement links TRBV29-1 to TRBJ2-3, with 7 bases aligning to TRBD2. CDR3 size: 16 residues. Germline CDR1 and CDR2: SQVTM and ANQGSEA. V dropped 1 base and J dropped 0; count of bases not matched to a gene: 7. The CDR3 DNA follows: TGCAGCGTTGAAGGACGGGCGGGAGCTAGCACAGATACGCAGTATTTT. Translating it yields CSVEGRAGASTDTQYF.

The chain carries TRBV7-2 and TRBJ1-5; D uncertain. Per the germline V gene, CDR1 is SGHTA and CDR2 is FQGNSA. The CDR3 sequence is 13 residues long. The V end was cut by 0 bases, the J end by 5 bases, with 5 bases between. The CDR3 is CASSLAPDQPQHF. Written as DNA, the CDR3 is TGTGCCAGCAGCTTAGCCCCCGATCAGCCCCAGCATTTT.

This clonotype appeared a single time. The genes are TRBV7-2 and TRBJ2-1; D might be TRBD1 (5 bases). This CDR3 region has 16 residues. With 4 bases removed from V and 5 bases from J, the gap between germline ends came to 18 bases. Germline lookup yields CDR1 SGHTA and CDR2 FQGNSA. The CDR3 region is CASSSDSAGQHNEQFF. CDR3 coding DNA: TGTGCCAGCAGCTCGGATTCCGCAGGGCAGCACAATGAGCAGTTCTTC.

The chain uses TRBV30 and TRBJ2-5; no definite D call. V dropped 7 bases and J dropped 1 base, with 13 bases sitting between them. This CDR3 has 13 amino acids. Germline assignment: CDR1 GTSNPN and CDR2 SVGIG (reference sequence). The CDR3 DNA reads as TGTGCCTCCGCTCGGTTATCCCAAGAGACCCAGTACTTC. Translated, it gives CASARLSQETQYF.

This chain joins TRBV27 and TRBJ2-3; D remains ambiguous. Per the germline V gene, CDR1 is MNHEY and CDR2 is SMNVEV (reference sequence). This CDR3 has 13 residues. V was cut by 6 bases and J by 1 base, with 8 bases left in between. The CDR3 region is CASRIDGTDTQYF. CDR3 nucleotide sequence: TGTGCCAGCAGGATCGACGGCACAGATACGCAGTATTTT.

In this sample, this clonotype turned up once. CDR3 bases: TGTGCCAGCAGCTTAGTAAGGACTGAGTCACCCCTCCACTTT. Translation gives CASSLVRTESPLHF. The chain employs TRBV7-9 and TRBJ1-6; D remains ambiguous. Trimming pared 1 base from V and 10 bases from J, leaving 11 bases between. CDR1 SEHNR and CDR2 FQNEAQ come from the germline V gene (reference sequence). The CDR3 is 14 residues long.

CDR3 sequence reads: CASSSGTVYQETQYF. CDR3 nucleotide sequence: TGCGCCAGCAGCAGCGGGACCGTGTACCAAGAGACCCAGTACTTC. This sequence joins TRBV5-1 and TRBJ2-5, with 7 positions matching TRBD2. The V gene's germline CDR1 is SGHRS and CDR2 YFSETQ. The CDR3 has 15 amino acids. Germline trimming cut 4 bases from V and 0 bases from J; bases unmatched to any gene: 6.

The chain has TRBV20-1 and TRBJ2-1; D not certain. Trimming cost V 5 bases and J 7 bases, with 18 bases left between them. Germline CDR1 reads DFQATT; CDR2 reads SNEGSKA (reference sequence). This CDR3 contains 14 residues. The CDR3 DNA is TGCAGTGCTCTAGTGCTGGGCAGTTTGAATGAGCAGTTCTTC. Translating it yields CSALVLGSLNEQFF.

As DNA, the CDR3 is TGCGCCAGCAGCCAGGGACAGGGAACCATGAACACTGAAGCTTTCTTT. Amino acid sequence: CASSQGQGTMNTEAFF. This chain connects TRBV4-1 to TRBJ1-1, with 9 bases matching TRBD1. CDR1 and CDR2 from the germline V gene are MGHRA and YSYEKL. The V gene end was trimmed by 3 bases and the J gene end by 0 bases; junction bases not matched to a gene: 5. The CDR3 totals 16 residues.

This chain joins TRBV24-1 and TRBJ2-5; possible D gene TRBD1, 7 bases. The V end was cut by 0 bases, the J end by 5 bases, with 12 bases between. The length of the CDR3 is 15 residues. Germline V lookup: CDR1 KGHDR, CDR2 SFDVKD. The CDR3 bases are TGTGCCACCAGTGATTTGGGAGGGGGCCGGGAGACCCAGTACTTC. Translation: CATSDLGGGRETQYF.

This clonotype was seen more than once but under ten times. This sequence joins TRBV7-2 and TRBJ2-5; 7 bases match TRBD1. The CDR3 totals 15 residues. Germline lookup yields CDR1 SGHTA and CDR2 FQGNSA. The V segment lost 5 bases and the J segment 5 bases; nucleotides outside the gene matches: 11. The CDR3 coding sequence is TGTGCCAGCAGCCAACCGACAGGGTATTCCGAGACCCAGTACTTC. This translates into CASSQPTGYSETQYF.

The chain carries TRBV7-9 and TRBJ2-3, with D uncertain. Deletions cut 1 base from V and 10 bases from J, with 9 bases between. The CDR3 consists of 12 residues. CDR1 and CDR2 from the germline V gene are SEHNR and FQNEAQ (reference sequence). For the CDR3, the DNA is TGTGCCAGCAGCTTAGATTTTACTGCGCAGTATTTT. Residues: CASSLDFTAQYF.

The rearrangement links TRBV7-2 to TRBJ2-2, with a possible D match to TRBD1 (6 bases). The CDR3 totals 18 residues. From germline, CDR1 is SGHTA and CDR2 FQGNSA. V lost 6 bases, J lost 1 base, and 21 bases lay in between. The CDR3 nucleotides read TGTGCCAGCAGTCGAATATTTCGCCAGGGGCGGAACACCGGGGAGCTGTTTTTT. This encodes CASSRIFRQGRNTGELFF.

This clonotype has only a few counts. The genes are TRBV2 and TRBJ1-2; D is uncertain. The germline V gene has CDR1 SNHLY and CDR2 FYNNEI. Trimming stripped 0 bases from V and 4 bases from J, with 9 bases between. CDR3 length: 14 residues. For the CDR3, the DNA is TGTGCCAGCAGTGAAGCCTTACACAGCTATGGCTACACCTTC. Residues: CASSEALHSYGYTF.